This T cell receptor beta chain emerged from a study of shared clonotypes between healthy human individuals. The CDR3 has 13 amino acids. Germline CDR1 is MNHEY and CDR2 is SMNVEV (reference sequence). The V end was cut by 3 bases, the J end by 5 bases, with 11 bases between. Sorted-subset replicate PCRs used 200 ng DNA, about 30,000 T cell genomes. Assay used: immunoSEQ multiplex PCR; TCRdb lists only in-frame clones, some missing. There are approximately 320,000 clones in the sample; roughly 84% occur only once, and about 16% lies in the top ten. The receptor was isolated from a man aged 18 to 30 in good health. Sequencing was done on a sample of memory CD8+ T cells sorted from blood. Subset here: CD45RO+ cells pooled with CCR7-negative TemRA cells. The V gene is TRBV27, the J gene TRBJ2-7; D is unresolved. In DNA, the CDR3 is TGTGCCAGCAGTTTTGGGCTTTACCACGAGCAGTACTTC. Its protein product is CASSFGLYHEQYF.